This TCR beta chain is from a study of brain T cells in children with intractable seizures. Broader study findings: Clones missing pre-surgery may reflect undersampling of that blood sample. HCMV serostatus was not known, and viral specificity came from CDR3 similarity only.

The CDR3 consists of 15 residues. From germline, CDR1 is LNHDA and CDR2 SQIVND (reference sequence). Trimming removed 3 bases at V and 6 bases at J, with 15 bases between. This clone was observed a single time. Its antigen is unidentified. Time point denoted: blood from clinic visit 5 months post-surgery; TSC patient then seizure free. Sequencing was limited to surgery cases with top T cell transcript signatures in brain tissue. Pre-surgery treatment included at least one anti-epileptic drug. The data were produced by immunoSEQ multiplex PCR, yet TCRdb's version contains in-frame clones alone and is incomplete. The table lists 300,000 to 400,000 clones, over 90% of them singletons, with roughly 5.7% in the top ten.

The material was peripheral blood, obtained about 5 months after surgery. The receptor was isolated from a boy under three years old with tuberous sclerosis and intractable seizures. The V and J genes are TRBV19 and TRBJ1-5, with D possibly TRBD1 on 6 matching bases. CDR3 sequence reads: CASSINRVLGQPQHF. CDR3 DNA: TGTGCCAGTAGTATTAACAGGGTTTTGGGTCAGCCCCAGCATTTT.